One sample yielded the 24 T cell receptor beta chains listed below, sequenced in a study of blood T cell repertoires in COVID-19 (TCRdb year 2020). Libraries were prepared through the immunoSEQ multiplex PCR assay. In its TCRdb copy, this immuneACCESS table keeps in-frame sequences only and misses some clones. Where compared with another copy, unresolved V genes explain less than half of these, and the others have no known cause. This sample has around 110,000 clones in its table, and about 80% of those were observed once. The leading ten clones occupy approximately 7.6% of the sample. The sequencing input was peripheral blood. The receptors originated from a man in his 70s with active or convalescent COVID-19.

The V gene is TRBV6-2 or TRBV6-3, the J gene TRBJ1-1, with TRBD1 matching over 7 bases. The CDR3 loop spans 14 amino acids. With 5 bases clipped from V and 4 bases from J, the junction kept 7 bases outside the gene matches. The germline V gene has CDR1 MNHEY and CDR2 SVGEGT. CDR3 DNA: TGTGCCAGCAGTCAGGGGGACAGACCCACTGAAGCTTTCTTT. Its translation: CASSQGDRPTEAFF.

This chain links TRBV27 with TRBJ2-7; 11 bases fit TRBD2. This CDR3 spans 15 amino acids. CDR1 and CDR2 (germline): MNHEY, SMNVEV (reference sequence). V lost 2 bases, J lost 2 bases, and 2 bases stayed unmatched. CDR3 DNA: TGTGCCAGCAGTTTACTAGCGGGAGGCCCCTACGAGCAGTACTTC. Its translation: CASSLLAGGPYEQYF.

On this clone: This sample also contains other DNA sequences that code for the same CDR3. The genes are TRBV5-1 and TRBJ2-5; weak D call: TRBD1 (5 bases). Germline lookup yields CDR1 SGHRS and CDR2 YFSETQ. V lost 0 bases to trimming and J lost 2 bases, with 5 bases between them. The CDR3 is 13 residues long. As DNA, the CDR3 is TGCGCCAGCAGCTTGGGACAGCAAGAGACCCAGTACTTC. Translation gives CASSLGQQETQYF. Combining the CDR3 with reference TRBV5-1 and TRBJ2-5 gives the whole variable domain KAGVTQTPRYLIKTRGQQVTLSCSPISGHRSVSWYQQTPGQGLQFLFEYFSETQRNKGNFPGRFSGRQFSNSRSEMNVSTLELGDSALYLCASSLGQQETQYFGPGTRLLVL.

This clone was found once. The V gene is TRBV6-6, the J gene TRBJ2-5; TRBD1 matches at 7 bases. Germline values: CDR1 MNHNY, CDR2 SVGAGI (reference sequence). This CDR3 region has 13 residues. Unmatched junction bases numbered 10, after V lost 11 bases and J lost 4 bases. The CDR3 region is CASSRGGPETQYF. CDR3 in DNA: TGTGCCTCTTCTCGAGGGGGCCCAGAGACCCAGTACTTC.

This chain uses TRBV5-1 with TRBJ1-4; D is unresolved. CDR3 size: 16 residues. Per germline, CDR1 SGHRS and CDR2 YFSETQ. V lost 0 bases and J lost 1, with 10 bases in between. CDR3 DNA sequence: TGCGCCAGCAGCTTGGATGGGCTCGGAACTAATGAAAAACTGTTTTTT. Translating it yields CASSLDGLGTNEKLFF.

The CDR3 bases are TGTGCCAGCAGCCGACGGGGGGGCGCGAGCACTGAAGCTTTCTTT. It encodes CASSRRGGASTEAFF. The chain recombines TRBV11-2 with TRBJ1-1; TRBD1 is a possible D gene (6 bases). The CDR3 loop spans 15 amino acids. With 5 bases removed from V and 4 bases from J, the gap between germline ends came to 17 bases. In germline, CDR1 is SGHAT, CDR2 FQNNGV.

Points on this clone: Other DNA variants within this sample encode the same CDR3. The chain carries TRBV11-1 and TRBJ1-1; maybe TRBD1 (5 bases). The CDR3 spans 14 residues. Trimming cost V 4 bases and J 4 bases, with 13 bases left between them. CDR1 is SGHAT, CDR2 FQDESV, per germline (reference sequence). The CDR3 protein is CASSSPAGTTEAFF. CDR3 nucleotide sequence: TGTGCCAGCAGCTCTCCGGCGGGGACCACTGAAGCTTTCTTT. The full variable domain, its missing parts supplied by reference TRBV11-1 and TRBJ1-1, is EAEVAQSPRYKITEKSQAVAFWCDPISGHATLYWYRQILGQGPELLVQFQDESVVDDSQLPKDRFSAERLKGVDSTLKIQPAELGDSAMYLCASSSPAGTTEAFFGQGTRLTVV.

The V call is TRBV18, the J call TRBJ2-4, with 9 bases identical to TRBD1. In germline, CDR1 is KGHSH, CDR2 LQKENI. The V gene end was trimmed by 3 bases and the J gene end by 7 bases; junction bases not matched to a gene: 10. CDR3 size: 16 residues. The CDR3 loop reads CASSPQGQGGTNIQYF. In DNA form, the CDR3 reads TGTGCCAGCTCACCCCAGGGACAGGGAGGGACTAACATTCAGTACTTC.

The sample holds a few counts of this clone. The chain combines TRBV27 with TRBJ1-1; D not resolved. In germline, CDR1 is MNHEY, CDR2 SMNVEV (reference sequence). Trimming took 3 bases from V and 6 from J, leaving 8 bases between them. The CDR3 length is 12 residues. CDR3 protein: CASSFMGAEAFF. DNA for the CDR3: TGTGCCAGCAGTTTTATGGGAGCTGAAGCTTTCTTT.

In this sample, this clone turned up a few times. This chain connects TRBV30 to TRBJ1-6; TRBD1 matches at 9 bases. This CDR3 spans 15 amino acids. The V segment lost 5 bases and the J segment 7 bases; nucleotides outside the gene matches: 9. Germline CDR1 GTSNPN, CDR2 SVGIG (reference sequence). The CDR3 spells CAWGTGKVGNSPLHF. The CDR3 nucleotides are TGTGCCTGGGGGACAGGGAAGGTTGGGAATTCACCCCTCCACTTT.

The chain has TRBV7-9 and TRBJ2-1; TRBD2 agrees at 9 bases. Germline V CDR1 and CDR2: SEHNR, FQNEAQ (reference sequence). The CDR3 loop spans 15 amino acids. After removal of 3 bases from V and 7 bases from J, the junction contained 7 bases not matched to a gene. For the CDR3, the DNA is TGTGCCAGCAGCTTCCAGCGGGGGGCTTTGAATGAGCAGTTCTTC. Encoded protein: CASSFQRGALNEQFF.

This rearrangement joins TRBV28 to TRBJ1-2; D is unclear. The CDR3 is 14 residues long. V shed 1 base and J shed 7 bases, with 13 bases lying between them. Germline CDR1 is MDHEN and CDR2 is SYDVKM. CDR3 bases: TGTGCCAGCAGTTTATTATCCTTCGCGGGTGGCTACACCTTC. Translating it yields CASSLLSFAGGYTF.

The chain carries TRBV30 and TRBJ2-7; a weak D match, TRBD1 (5 bases). V lost 8 bases and J 0 bases, leaving 8 bases between the germline ends. Germline V gives CDR1 GTSNPN, CDR2 SVGIG (reference sequence). CDR3 length equals 11 residues. In nucleotides, the CDR3 is TGTGCCAGCAGGGCCTCCTACGAGCAGTACTTC. Its translation: CASRASYEQYF.

This CDR3 is CASSLSTGRGGYGYTF. The DNA for the CDR3 is TGTGCCAGCAGCCTATCAACTGGGCGGGGCGGCTATGGCTACACCTTC. This chain links TRBV11-2 with TRBJ1-2, with D possibly TRBD1 on 5 matching bases. The CDR3 spans 16 residues. Trimming took off 5 bases at V and 4 bases at J, with 20 bases between the two ends. CDR1 and CDR2 from the germline V gene are SGHAT and FQNNGV.

The rearrangement uses TRBV7-9 and TRBJ2-2; TRBD2 matches at 7 bases. The CDR3 has 14 residues. CDR1 is SEHNR and CDR2 is FQNEAQ in the germline V gene (reference sequence). J gave up 5 bases and V 6 bases, and 6 bases lay outside the gene matches. This chain's CDR3 is CASSASGGTGELFF. The CDR3 DNA reads TGTGCCAGCAGTGCTAGCGGTGGAACCGGGGAGCTGTTTTTT.

The rearrangement links TRBV27 to TRBJ2-1, with 11 bases identical to TRBD2. There are 16 residues in the CDR3. Trimming at V came to 5 bases and at J to 9 bases, leaving 12 bases not matched to a gene. The V gene's germline CDR1 is MNHEY and CDR2 SMNVEV (reference sequence). The CDR3 nucleotides are TGTGCCAGCAGTCAGCAGACTAGCGGGAATAGCGGTGAGCAGTTCTTC. Its translation: CASSQQTSGNSGEQFF.

The V and J genes are TRBV12-5 and TRBJ1-5; possibly TRBD1 for D (5 bases). The CDR3 covers 17 residues. V shed 1 base and J shed 2 bases, with 15 bases lying between them. Germline V gene data show CDR1 as LGHNT and CDR2 as FRNRAP. DNA of the CDR3: TGTGCTAGTGGTTTGGGTATGACGGGGGATGGCAATCAGCCCCAGCATTTT. It translates to CASGLGMTGDGNQPQHF.

A single count supports this clone. The V gene is TRBV6-1, the J gene TRBJ1-6; D is possibly TRBD1 (6 bases). The germline V gene has CDR1 MNHNS and CDR2 SASEGT. The CDR3 covers 15 residues. Trimming removed 3 bases from V and 7 bases from J, with 13 bases in between. CDR3 DNA sequence: TGTGCCAGCAGTGAGTACAGGGCGGAGAATTCACCCCTCCACTTT. Amino acids: CASSEYRAENSPLHF.

This clone turned up a few times. This chain links TRBV25-1 with TRBJ1-4; D is undetermined. The germline V gene encodes CDR1 MGHDK and CDR2 SYGVNS. CDR3 length: 13 residues. The germline V and J ends were trimmed by 1 base and 5 bases, with 5 bases remaining between them. The CDR3 region has the DNA TGTGCCAGCAGTGAATCGGTAAATGAAAAACTGTTTTTT. Residues: CASSESVNEKLFF. Full variable domain (remainder filled in from reference TRBV25-1 and TRBJ1-4): EADIYQTPRYLVIGTGKKITLECSQTMGHDKMYWYQQDPGMELHLIHYSYGVNSTEKGDLSSESTVSRIRTEHFPLTLESARPSHTSQYLCASSESVNEKLFFGSGTQLSVL.

V usage is TRBV10-3 and J usage is TRBJ1-2; possibly TRBD1 for D (6 bases). Germline CDR1 and CDR2: ENHRY and SYGVKD. There are 17 residues in the CDR3. The V end lost 0 bases, the J end lost 1 base, and 15 bases lay between the germline ends. The CDR3 DNA sequence: TGTGCCATCAGTGAGTCCGAAGGGGGGGCGCTTAACTATGGCTACACCTTC. Its protein is CAISESEGGALNYGYTF.

This clone was detected only once. The chain couples TRBV3-1 (or the pseudogene TRBV3-2) to TRBJ1-5; a weak D match, TRBD1 (5 bases). This CDR3 is 13 amino acids long. Germline V CDR1 and CDR2: LGHDT, YNNKEL (reference sequence). Trimming shortened V by 3 bases and J by 7 bases, and 10 bases separated the two germline ends. The CDR3 sequence: CASSHGAIQPQHF. The CDR3 DNA reads TGTGCCAGCAGCCATGGGGCCATCCAGCCCCAGCATTTT.

The chain recombines TRBV3-1 (or the pseudogene TRBV3-2) with TRBJ1-4; TRBD1 is a possible D gene (5 bases). CDR1 is LGHDT and CDR2 is YNNKEL in the germline V gene (reference sequence). The V end was cut by 0 bases, the J end by 8 bases, with 13 bases between. The CDR3 is 15 amino acids. The CDR3 here is CASSQDKQGGEKLFF. The DNA of the CDR3 is TGTGCCAGCAGCCAAGATAAGCAGGGAGGCGAAAAACTGTTTTTT.

J is TRBJ2-2 and V is TRBV4-3, with 7 bases that match TRBD1. V trimming: 1 base; J trimming: 2 bases; junction bases outside the gene matches: 4. Germline V gene lookup returns CDR1 LGHNA and CDR2 YSLEER. The CDR3 length is 16 residues. CDR3 sequence reads: CASSQAGQTNTGELFF. In DNA form, the CDR3 reads TGCGCCAGCAGCCAAGCGGGACAGACTAACACCGGGGAGCTGTTTTTT.

The V gene is TRBV29-1, the J gene TRBJ2-7; 9 positions agree with TRBD1. V dropped 6 bases and J dropped 7; count of bases not matched to a gene: 10. CDR1 and CDR2 (germline): SQVTM, ANQGSEA. This CDR3 is 13 amino acids long. This CDR3 reads CSVEKQGAGEQYF. The CDR3 nucleotides are TGCAGCGTCGAAAAACAGGGGGCTGGGGAGCAGTACTTC.